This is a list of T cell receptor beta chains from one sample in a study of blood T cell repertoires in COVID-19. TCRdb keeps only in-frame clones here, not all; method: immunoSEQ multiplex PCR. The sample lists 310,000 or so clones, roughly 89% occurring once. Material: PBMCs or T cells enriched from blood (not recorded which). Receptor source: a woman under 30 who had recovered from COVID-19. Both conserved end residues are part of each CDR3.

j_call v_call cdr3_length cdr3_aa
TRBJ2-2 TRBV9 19 CARSAQPGLAGGGTGELFF
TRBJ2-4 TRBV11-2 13 CASSPSSLGIQYF
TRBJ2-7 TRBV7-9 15 CASSGEAGSSYEQYF
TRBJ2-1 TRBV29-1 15 CSVEDQVYRPDEQFF
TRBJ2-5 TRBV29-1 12 CSSTGGTETQYF
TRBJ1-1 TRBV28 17 CASISAALSRMNTEAFF
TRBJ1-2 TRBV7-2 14 CASSLDRGAYGYTF
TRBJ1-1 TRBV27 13 CASSFRRNTEAFF
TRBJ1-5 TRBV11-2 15 CASSLGTGSNQPQHF
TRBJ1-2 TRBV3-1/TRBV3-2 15 CASSHLFDSNYGYTF
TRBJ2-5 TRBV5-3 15 CARSLVAGYQETQYF
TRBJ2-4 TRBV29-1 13 CSVELQEKNIQYF
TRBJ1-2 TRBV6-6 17 CASSLESNPGTAYGYTF
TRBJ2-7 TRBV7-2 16 CASSLGSGTTAYEQYF
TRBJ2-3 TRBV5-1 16 CASSLGGGTSTDTQYF
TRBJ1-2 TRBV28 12 CASSLGLEGYTF
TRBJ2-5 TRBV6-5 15 CASGQGAQGRETQYF
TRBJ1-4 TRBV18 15 CASSGTGKFNEKLFF
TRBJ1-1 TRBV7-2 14 CASSPPGQRAEAFF
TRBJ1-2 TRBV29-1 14 CSVEHMGPDYGYTF
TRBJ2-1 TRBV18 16 CASSSQGAGTWNEQFF
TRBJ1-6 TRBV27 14 CASMPAGENSPLHF
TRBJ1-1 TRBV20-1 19 CSASPEATTGGLMNTEAFF
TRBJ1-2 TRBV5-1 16 CASSPRGEKTLYGYTF